This T cell receptor beta chain derives from a study of blood T cell repertoires in COVID-19 (TCRdb year 2020). Study-level background: The collaborator samples originated in the United States, Italy and Spain and spanned the acute and convalescent phases of COVID-19. The dataset comprised deeply sampled blood TCRbeta repertoires from subjects exposed to, actively infected with, or recovered from COVID-19. Nearly every sample came with metadata listing a de-identified subject ID, COVID-19 status, age in years and sex. The prospective study material was composed of cDNA or gDNA derived from T cells, B-cell-depleted T cells, or PBMCs. The repertoires were released in a freely available public database meant as a resource for research on the immune response to SARS-CoV-2. The samples were drawn from the first 160 participants of the ongoing ImmuneRACE study and from about 1,200 subjects provided by 6 global collaborators. Where available, HLA class I and class II types were taken from metadata supplied by the sample provider and were not determined by assay-based typing.

TCRbeta CDR3 regions were amplified from genomic DNA using the immunoSEQ Assay, a bias-controlled multiplex PCR. In the authors' own workflow: The number of nucleated cells in each sample was estimated by amplification of reference gene primers within the assay. To quantify the absolute abundance of each unique TCRbeta CDR3 rearrangement, sequence reads were collapsed and filtered. For each sample, productive Simpson clonality was calculated as the square root of Simpson's diversity index over productive rearrangements. Held by TCRdb, this immuneACCESS table contains in-frame sequences only and omits some clones. Under half of the omission traces to an unresolved V gene where checked; the cause of the rest is unknown. Clone size and the V and J calls come from that table; the DNA yielded D and trimming. This sample gives a few hundred thousand clones in total; around 82% of them show up just once. The ten largest clones take up 3% to 4.5% of the sample.

A note on this clone: It has no known antigen specificity. The record has no base qualities; no much larger clone is one base away.

CDR1 ENHRY and CDR2 SYGVKD are derived from the germline V gene. V is shortened by 0 bases, J by 2 bases, and the region joining them spans 16 bases. Measured from the cysteine to the phenylalanine, the CDR3 is 17 residues long. Kept here is only the CDR3 DNA, which spans 51 bases and is read in frame from base 1. Collaborating institutions collected whole blood in K2EDTA tubes following their own protocols. Collaborator samples were shipped for TCRbeta analysis as frozen whole blood, isolated PBMCs, or DNA extracted from either sample type. The paper's findings and limits, for the study overall: Clinical and demographic metadata were provided uncurated, with the amount varying by source and participant.

The chain is assembled from TRBV10-3 and TRBJ2-5, with no D gene named confidently. The receptor was derived from a woman older than 75 with acute or convalescent COVID-19. The sample taken for sequencing was peripheral blood. The CDR3 protein sequence reads: CAISESLRGSPQETQYF. DNA sequence: TGTGCCATCAGTGAGTCGCTCCGAGGCAGCCCTCAAGAGACCCAGTACTTC.